Listed here are 26 T cell receptor beta chains from one sample, sequenced in a study of blood T cell repertoires in COVID-19. Method: immunoSEQ multiplex PCR; TCRdb's copy keeps in-frame clones and lacks some. The sample has approximately 220,000 clones; around nine tenths are singletons. The sequenced material came from PBMCs or T cells enriched from blood (not recorded which). The receptors stem from a woman under 40 with acute COVID-19.

This chain links TRBV18 with TRBJ2-1; 12 nucleotides line up with TRBD2. V was pared by 3 bases and J by 8 bases, with 5 bases of the junction left unmatched. The CDR3 loop spans 15 amino acids. Germline CDR1 is KGHSH and CDR2 is LQKENI. CDR3 in DNA: TGTGCCAGCTCACCGACTAGCGGGGGCCCTGATGAGCAGTTCTTC. Translated, it gives CASSPTSGGPDEQFF. Complete variable domain (other parts from reference TRBV18 and TRBJ2-1): NAGVMQNPRHLVRRRGQEARLRCSPMKGHSHVYWYRQLPEEGLKFMVYLQKENIIDESGMPKERFSAEFPKEGPSILRIQQVVRGDSAAYFCASSPTSGGPDEQFFGPGTRLTVL.

V is TRBV9 and J is TRBJ2-1; D is ambiguous. Germline V lookup: CDR1 SGDLS, CDR2 YYNGEE. The CDR3 contains 13 residues. The V and J ends lost 0 bases and 4 bases respectively, with 5 bases between them. Written as DNA, the CDR3 is TGTGCCAGCAGCGTAGACAATTACAATGAGCAGTTCTTC. Translating it yields CASSVDNYNEQFF.

The V call is TRBV30, the J call TRBJ1-2; 10 bases line up with TRBD1. Germline CDR1 is GTSNPN and CDR2 is SVGIG (reference sequence). Unmatched junction bases numbered 12, after V lost 2 bases and J lost 3 bases. The length of the CDR3 is 17 residues. In DNA, the CDR3 is TGTGCCTGGAGTACGGTGACAGGGGGCGCGAGTTACTATGGCTACACCTTC. Protein sequence: CAWSTVTGGASYYGYTF. Full variable domain (rest looked up from reference TRBV30 and TRBJ1-2): SQTIHQWPATLVQPVGSPLSLECTVEGTSNPNLYWYRQAAGRGLQLLFYSVGIGQISSEVPQNLSASRPQDRQFILSSKKLLLSDSGFYLCAWSTVTGGASYYGYTFGSGTRLTVV.

The V and J genes are TRBV6-1 and TRBJ1-4; the D is unclear. The CDR3 consists of 20 residues. Germline V CDR1 and CDR2: MNHNS, SASEGT. V was trimmed by 3 bases and J by 0 bases, leaving 23 bases between them. The CDR3 loop reads CASSEWSVRSTRATNEKLFF. The CDR3 nucleotides read TGTGCCAGCAGTGAGTGGTCGGTCCGTTCGACCCGGGCAACTAATGAAAAACTGTTTTTT.

This clone was seen more than once but under ten times. J is TRBJ2-2 and V is TRBV6-1; D is undetermined. The CDR3 has 12 amino acids. The V end lost 3 bases, the J end lost 4 bases, and 3 bases lay between the germline ends. Germline V gene lookup returns CDR1 MNHNS and CDR2 SASEGT. CDR3: CASSDGTGELFF. The CDR3 nucleotides are TGTGCCAGCAGTGACGGCACCGGGGAGCTGTTTTTT.

This rearrangement joins TRBV12-3 or TRBV12-4 to TRBJ1-3; the D is unclear. Trimming shortened V by 1 base and J by 3 bases, and 4 bases separated the two germline ends. The CDR3 has 13 residues. The CDR3 loop reads CASSLGSGNTIYF. As DNA, the CDR3 is TGTGCCAGCAGTTTAGGCAGTGGAAACACCATATATTTT.

The chain uses TRBV9 and TRBJ2-3; no reliable D call. The CDR3 runs 13 residues. Trimming removed 4 bases from V and 2 bases from J, with 8 bases in between. Germline V gene lookup returns CDR1 SGDLS and CDR2 YYNGEE. CDR3 nucleotides: TGTGCCAGCAGCTCCGACAACACAGATACGCAGTATTTT. Translating it yields CASSSDNTDTQYF.

In regard to this clone: The germline gene is not matched at one end of the junction; a read error may be the cause. This chain uses TRBV9 with TRBJ1-4; 8 nucleotides line up with TRBD1. The CDR3 has 15 residues. Germline V gene data show CDR1 as SGDLS and CDR2 as YYNGEE. Here the CDR3 DNA reads TGTGCCAGCAGCGAACTGACAGGGGCTAACGAAAAACTGTTTTTT. Its protein product is CASSELTGANEKLFF.

The CDR3 spells CASNIQGAVGNTIYF. The CDR3 region has the DNA TGTGCCAGCAACATACAGGGGGCAGTGGGAAACACCATATATTTT. The chain carries TRBV2 and TRBJ1-3; 9 nucleotides align to TRBD1. The CDR3 has 15 amino acids. CDR1 is SNHLY, CDR2 FYNNEI, per germline. The ends lost 7 bases at V and 4 bases at J; junction bases unmatched: 8.

The chain joins TRBV18 to TRBJ1-6; 7 bases match TRBD1. Germline V gene lookup returns CDR1 KGHSH and CDR2 LQKENI. The CDR3 is 16 amino acids. The V gene end was trimmed by 4 bases and the J gene end by 8 bases; junction bases not matched to a gene: 11. As DNA, the CDR3 is TGTGCCAGCTCACTATCATTGACAGGGATCGATTCACCCCTCCACTTT. The encoded protein is CASSLSLTGIDSPLHF.

The V gene is TRBV9, the J gene TRBJ2-2, with 7 bases matching TRBD1. J gave up 3 bases and V 4 bases, and 9 bases lay outside the gene matches. CDR1 and CDR2 from the germline V gene are SGDLS and YYNGEE. This CDR3 contains 16 residues. This chain's CDR3 is CASSTTRDRHTGELFF. CDR3 nucleotide sequence: TGTGCCAGCAGCACCACACGGGACAGACACACCGGGGAGCTGTTTTTT.

The J gene is TRBJ2-7, the V gene TRBV6-2 or TRBV6-3; 9 nucleotides agree with TRBD1. This CDR3 has 15 amino acids. V was pared by 2 bases and J by 3 bases, with 5 bases of the junction left unmatched. Germline V gives CDR1 MNHEY, CDR2 SVGEGT. CDR3: CASSYGTGTFYEQYF. CDR3 DNA: TGTGCCAGCAGTTACGGGACAGGGACTTTCTACGAGCAGTACTTC.

This chain links TRBV5-1 with TRBJ2-1; D unclear. The CDR3 contains 11 residues. CDR1 and CDR2 (germline): SGHRS, YFSETQ. V was shortened by 4 bases and J by 10 bases, with 9 bases between the two germline ends. CDR3: CASSENWEQFF. The CDR3 DNA reads as TGCGCCAGCAGCGAAAACTGGGAGCAGTTCTTC.

The chain is built from TRBV9 and TRBJ2-1, with 9 nucleotides matching TRBD2. With V trimmed by 0 bases and J by 10 bases, 5 bases remained unmatched. From germline, CDR1 is SGDLS and CDR2 YYNGEE. CDR3 length equals 14 residues. The CDR3 DNA is TGTGCCAGCAGCGTAGGAGGCGGGGGGGCAGAGCAGTTCTTC. Translation: CASSVGGGGAEQFF.

The rearrangement links TRBV7-9 to TRBJ2-3; D is perhaps TRBD2 (5 bases). V lost 8 bases, J lost 5 bases, and 14 bases lay in between. Germline-derived CDR1 and CDR2 are SEHNR and FQNEAQ (reference sequence). CDR3 length equals 13 residues. CDR3 coding DNA: TGTGCCAGCTTCGAGGGTGCACAAGATACGCAGTATTTT. It encodes CASFEGAQDTQYF.

The chain links TRBV19 to TRBJ2-7; maybe TRBD1 (6 bases). With 3 bases removed from V and 1 base from J, the gap between germline ends came to 16 bases. The CDR3 has 16 amino acids. Germline-derived CDR1 and CDR2 are LNHDA and SQIVND (reference sequence). The CDR3 bases are TGTGCCAGTAGTATCCCTCGACAGGCCGGGTCCTACGAGCAGTACTTC. Translating gives CASSIPRQAGSYEQYF.

This clone was seen a single time. This chain joins TRBV13 and TRBJ2-7; D is perhaps TRBD1 (5 bases). The germline CDR1 and CDR2 sequences are PRHDT and FYEKMQ (reference sequence). There are 14 residues in the CDR3. V lost 1 base and J lost 0, with 7 bases in between. This CDR3 is CASSLDRSSYEQYF. Written as DNA, the CDR3 is TGTGCCAGCAGCTTAGACAGGAGCTCCTACGAGCAGTACTTC.

The chain recombines TRBV6-2 or TRBV6-3 with TRBJ2-1, with a tentative D call TRBD2 (6 bases). The CDR3 is made up of 11 amino acids. With 2 bases removed from V and 16 bases from J, the gap between germline ends came to 12 bases. The germline V gene encodes CDR1 MNHEY and CDR2 SVGEGT. CDR3 nucleotide sequence: TGTGCCAGCAGTTACGGGGGGAGGTGTTTCTTC. It specifies CASSYGGRCFF.

This clone was seen a few times. The gene calls are TRBV3-1 (or the pseudogene TRBV3-2) and TRBJ2-7; tentative D call: TRBD2 (6 bases). The CDR3 runs to 16 residues. The germline V and J ends were trimmed by 4 bases and 2 bases, with 18 bases remaining between them. The germline gives CDR1 LGHDT, CDR2 YNNKEL (reference sequence). Here the CDR3 DNA reads TGTGCCAGCAGCCCACCTCGGGGAGGCCTGGCCTACGAGCAGTACTTC. It specifies CASSPPRGGLAYEQYF.

The chain couples TRBV7-9 to TRBJ2-1; TRBD1 agrees at 11 bases. With V trimmed by 1 base and J by 3 bases, 5 bases remained unmatched. CDR3 size: 17 residues. The V gene's germline CDR1 is SEHNR and CDR2 FQNEAQ (reference sequence). This chain's CDR3 is CASSLEGTGGGYNEQFF. CDR3 coding DNA: TGTGCCAGCAGCTTAGAAGGGACAGGGGGTGGCTACAATGAGCAGTTCTTC.

The genes are TRBV7-2 and TRBJ2-1, with a weak D call TRBD2 (6 bases). Germline assignment: CDR1 SGHTA and CDR2 FQGNSA. Trimming removed 0 bases from V and 9 bases from J, with 15 bases in between. The CDR3 consists of 15 residues. In DNA form, the CDR3 reads TGTGCCAGCAGCTTAGCGCGAAAGGGCGGGGTTGAGCAGTTCTTC. Translating it yields CASSLARKGGVEQFF. Variable domain in full (rest from reference TRBV7-2 and TRBJ2-1): GAGVSQSPSNKVTEKGKDVELRCDPISGHTALYWYRQSLGQGLEFLIYFQGNSAPDKSGLPSDRFSAERTGGSVSTLTIQRTQQEDSAVYLCASSLARKGGVEQFFGPGTRLTVL.

The V call is TRBV5-1, the J call TRBJ1-5; 9 bases align to TRBD1. This CDR3 has 13 amino acids. Germline CDR1 reads SGHRS; CDR2 reads YFSETQ. The trim removed 3 bases at V and 6 bases at J, leaving 1 base unmatched. The CDR3 region is CASSWTGAQPQHF. In nucleotides, the CDR3 is TGCGCCAGCAGCTGGACAGGGGCTCAGCCCCAGCATTTT. The full variable domain, rest sourced from reference TRBV5-1 and TRBJ1-5, is KAGVTQTPRYLIKTRGQQVTLSCSPISGHRSVSWYQQTPGQGLQFLFEYFSETQRNKGNFPGRFSGRQFSNSRSEMNVSTLELGDSALYLCASSWTGAQPQHFGDGTRLSIL.

The V gene is TRBV18, the J gene TRBJ1-1; D is perhaps TRBD1 (5 bases). Germline CDR1 reads KGHSH; CDR2 reads LQKENI. This CDR3 has 16 residues. V dropped 1 base and J dropped 0 bases, with 12 bases sitting between them. The CDR3 DNA reads TGTGCCAGCTCACCACTACAGGTCTCCATGAACACTGAAGCTTTCTTT. Translating gives CASSPLQVSMNTEAFF. Supplemented by reference TRBV18 and TRBJ1-1, the full variable domain reads NAGVMQNPRHLVRRRGQEARLRCSPMKGHSHVYWYRQLPEEGLKFMVYLQKENIIDESGMPKERFSAEFPKEGPSILRIQQVVRGDSAAYFCASSPLQVSMNTEAFFGQGTRLTVV.

The CDR3 region is CASSLVGSGGLYEQYF. The CDR3 DNA follows: TGTGCCAGCAGCTTAGTGGGTAGCGGGGGGCTTTACGAGCAGTACTTC. The chain carries TRBV11-2 and TRBJ2-7, with 10 bases lining up with TRBD2. Germline V gives CDR1 SGHAT, CDR2 FQNNGV. This CDR3 spans 16 amino acids. With V trimmed by 1 base and J by 4 bases, 7 bases remained unmatched. Filled out from reference TRBV11-2 and TRBJ2-7, the complete variable domain reads EAGVAQSPRYKIIEKRQSVAFWCNPISGHATLYWYQQILGQGPKLLIQFQNNGVVDDSQLPKDRFSAERLKGVDSTLKIQPAKLEDSAVYLCASSLVGSGGLYEQYFGPGTRLTVT.

The rearrangement uses TRBV30 and TRBJ1-5; D may be TRBD1 (6 bases). The CDR3 length is 16 residues. Germline CDR1 reads GTSNPN; CDR2 reads SVGIG (reference sequence). V gave up 5 bases and J gave up 0 bases, with 17 bases separating them. Here the CDR3 reads CAWGGRGGGSNQPQHF. CDR3 nucleotide sequence: TGTGCCTGGGGGGGTAGAGGGGGTGGTAGCAATCAGCCCCAGCATTTT.

This clone was seen only once. The chain employs TRBV19 and TRBJ2-7; D gene uncertain. V was pared by 5 bases and J by 0 bases, with 5 bases between. Germline CDR1 is LNHDA and CDR2 is SQIVND (reference sequence). CDR3 size: 12 residues. Written as DNA, the CDR3 is TGTGCCAGTAGTGCGGTCTCCTACGAGCAGTACTTC. It translates to CASSAVSYEQYF.